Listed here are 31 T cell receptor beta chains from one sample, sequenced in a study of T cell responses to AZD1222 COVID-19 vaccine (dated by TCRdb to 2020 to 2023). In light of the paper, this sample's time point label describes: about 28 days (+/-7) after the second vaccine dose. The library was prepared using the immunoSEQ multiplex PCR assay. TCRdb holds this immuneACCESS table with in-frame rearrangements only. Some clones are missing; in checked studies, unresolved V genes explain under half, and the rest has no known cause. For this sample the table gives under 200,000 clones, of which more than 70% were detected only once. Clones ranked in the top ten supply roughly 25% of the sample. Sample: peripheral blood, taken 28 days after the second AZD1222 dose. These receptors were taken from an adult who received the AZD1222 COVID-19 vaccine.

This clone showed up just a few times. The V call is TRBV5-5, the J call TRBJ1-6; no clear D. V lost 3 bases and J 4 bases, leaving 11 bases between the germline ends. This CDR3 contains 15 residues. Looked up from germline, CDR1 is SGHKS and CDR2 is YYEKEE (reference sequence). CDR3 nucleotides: TGTGCCAGCAGCTCTGAGGGCCTTTATAATTCACCCCTCCACTTT. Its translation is CASSSEGLYNSPLHF. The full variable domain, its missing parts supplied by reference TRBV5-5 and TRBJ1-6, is DAGVTQSPTHLIKTRGQQVTLRCSPISGHKSVSWYQQVLGQGPQFIFQYYEKEERGRGNFPDRFSARQFPNYSSELNVNALLLGDSALYLCASSSEGLYNSPLHFGNGTRLTVT.

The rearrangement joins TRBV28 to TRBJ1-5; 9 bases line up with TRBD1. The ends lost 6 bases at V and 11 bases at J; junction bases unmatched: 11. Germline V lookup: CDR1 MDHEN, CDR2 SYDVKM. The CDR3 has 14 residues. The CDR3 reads CASSSGQGHDSQHF. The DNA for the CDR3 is TGTGCCAGCAGCTCGGGACAGGGCCACGATTCCCAGCATTTT.

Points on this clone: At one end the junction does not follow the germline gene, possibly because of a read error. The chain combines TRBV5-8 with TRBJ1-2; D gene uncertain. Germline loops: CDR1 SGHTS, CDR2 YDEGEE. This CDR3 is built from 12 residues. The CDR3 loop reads CASSLRSPGAQF. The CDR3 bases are TGTGCCAGCAGCTTGCGTAGCCCGGGTGCCCAGTTC.

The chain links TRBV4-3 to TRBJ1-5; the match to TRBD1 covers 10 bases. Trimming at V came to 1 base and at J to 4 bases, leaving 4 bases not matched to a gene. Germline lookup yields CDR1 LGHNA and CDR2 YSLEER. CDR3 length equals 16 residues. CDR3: CASSQGDRGRNQPQHF. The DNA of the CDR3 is TGCGCCAGCAGCCAAGGGGACAGGGGTAGGAATCAGCCCCAGCATTTT.

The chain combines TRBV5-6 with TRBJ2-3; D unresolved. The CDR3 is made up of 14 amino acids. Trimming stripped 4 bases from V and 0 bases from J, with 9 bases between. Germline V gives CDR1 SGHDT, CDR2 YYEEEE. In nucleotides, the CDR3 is TGTGCCAGCAGCCTCGGGTTAAGCACAGATACGCAGTATTTT. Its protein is CASSLGLSTDTQYF.

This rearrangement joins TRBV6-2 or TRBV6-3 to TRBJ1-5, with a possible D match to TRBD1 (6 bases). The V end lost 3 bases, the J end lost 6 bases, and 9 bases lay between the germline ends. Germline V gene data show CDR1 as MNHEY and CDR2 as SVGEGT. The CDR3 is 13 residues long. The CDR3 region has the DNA TGTGCCAGCAGTTATGGGGGGGCTCAGCCCCAGCATTTT. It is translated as CASSYGGAQPQHF.

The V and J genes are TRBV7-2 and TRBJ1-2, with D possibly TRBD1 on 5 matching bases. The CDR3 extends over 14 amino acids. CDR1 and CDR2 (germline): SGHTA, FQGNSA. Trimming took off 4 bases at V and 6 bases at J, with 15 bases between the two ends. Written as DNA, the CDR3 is TGTGCCAGCAGCTCCCGATGGGGGGGTCATGGCTACACCTTC. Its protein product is CASSSRWGGHGYTF.

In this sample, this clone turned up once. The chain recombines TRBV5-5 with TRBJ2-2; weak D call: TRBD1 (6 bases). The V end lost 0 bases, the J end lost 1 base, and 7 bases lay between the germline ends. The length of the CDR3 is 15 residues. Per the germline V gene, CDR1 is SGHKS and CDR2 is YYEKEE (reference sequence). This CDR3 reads CASSLEGVNTGELFF. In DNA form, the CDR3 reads TGTGCCAGCAGCTTGGAGGGGGTGAACACCGGGGAGCTGTTTTTT. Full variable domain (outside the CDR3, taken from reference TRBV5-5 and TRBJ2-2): DAGVTQSPTHLIKTRGQQVTLRCSPISGHKSVSWYQQVLGQGPQFIFQYYEKEERGRGNFPDRFSARQFPNYSSELNVNALLLGDSALYLCASSLEGVNTGELFFGEGSRLTVL.

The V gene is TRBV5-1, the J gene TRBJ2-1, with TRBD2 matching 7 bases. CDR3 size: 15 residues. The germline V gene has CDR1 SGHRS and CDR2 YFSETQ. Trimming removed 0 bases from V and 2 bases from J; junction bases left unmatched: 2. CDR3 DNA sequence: TGCGCCAGCAGCTTGGATCTAGCGGCCTACAATGAGCAGTTCTTC. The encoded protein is CASSLDLAAYNEQFF. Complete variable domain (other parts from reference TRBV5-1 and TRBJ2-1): KAGVTQTPRYLIKTRGQQVTLSCSPISGHRSVSWYQQTPGQGLQFLFEYFSETQRNKGNFPGRFSGRQFSNSRSEMNVSTLELGDSALYLCASSLDLAAYNEQFFGPGTRLTVL.

The CDR3 reads CASSSTYNEQFF. The CDR3 coding sequence is TGTGCCAGCAGCTCGACCTACAATGAGCAGTTCTTC. The chain links TRBV5-4 to TRBJ2-1; D is undetermined. The ends were cut back, 3 bases at V and 2 bases at J, with 3 bases in the middle. Germline V gives CDR1 SGHNT, CDR2 YYREEE (reference sequence). This CDR3 has 12 residues. The whole variable domain, filled in from reference TRBV5-4 and TRBJ2-1, reads ETGVTQSPTHLIKTRGQQVTLRCSSQSGHNTVSWYQQALGQGPQFIFQYYREEENGRGNFPPRFSGLQFPNYSSELNVNALELDDSALYLCASSSTYNEQFFGPGTRLTVL.

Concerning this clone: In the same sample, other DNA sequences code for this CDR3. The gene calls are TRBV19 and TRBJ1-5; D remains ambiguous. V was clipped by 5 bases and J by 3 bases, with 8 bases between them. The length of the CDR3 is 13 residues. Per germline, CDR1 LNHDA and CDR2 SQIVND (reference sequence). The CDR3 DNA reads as TGTGCCAGTAGTTCCGGTCACAATCAGCCCCAGCATTTT. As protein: CASSSGHNQPQHF.

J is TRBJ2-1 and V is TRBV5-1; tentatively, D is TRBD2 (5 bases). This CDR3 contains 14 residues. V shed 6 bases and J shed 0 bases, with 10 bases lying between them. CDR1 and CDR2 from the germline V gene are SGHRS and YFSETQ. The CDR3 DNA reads TGCGCCAGCACACCGGAGGACTCCTACAATGAGCAGTTCTTC. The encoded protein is CASTPEDSYNEQFF.

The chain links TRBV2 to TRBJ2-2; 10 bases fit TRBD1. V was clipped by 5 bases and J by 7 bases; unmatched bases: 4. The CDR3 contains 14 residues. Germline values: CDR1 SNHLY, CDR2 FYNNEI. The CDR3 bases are TGTGCCAGCAGTCTGGGACAGGGGTACGGGGAGCTGTTTTTT. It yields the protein CASSLGQGYGELFF. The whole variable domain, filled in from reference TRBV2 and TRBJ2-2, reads EPEVTQTPSHQVTQMGQEVILRCVPISNHLYFYWYRQILGQKVEFLVSFYNNEISEKSEIFDDQFSVERPDGSNFTLKIRSTKLEDSAMYFCASSLGQGYGELFFGEGSRLTVL.

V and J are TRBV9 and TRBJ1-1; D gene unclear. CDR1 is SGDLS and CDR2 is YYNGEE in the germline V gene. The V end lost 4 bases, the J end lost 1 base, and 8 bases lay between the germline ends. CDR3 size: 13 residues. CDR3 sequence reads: CASSRHRNTEAFF. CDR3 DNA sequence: TGTGCCAGCAGCCGACACAGGAACACTGAAGCTTTCTTT.

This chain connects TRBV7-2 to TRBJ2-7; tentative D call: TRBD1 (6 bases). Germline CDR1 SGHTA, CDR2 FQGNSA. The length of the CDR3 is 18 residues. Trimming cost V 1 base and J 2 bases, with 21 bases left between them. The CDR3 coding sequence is TGTGCCAGCAGCTTAGGTGGAGGATTCACGAGGGGGACCTACGAGCAGTACTTC. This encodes CASSLGGGFTRGTYEQYF.

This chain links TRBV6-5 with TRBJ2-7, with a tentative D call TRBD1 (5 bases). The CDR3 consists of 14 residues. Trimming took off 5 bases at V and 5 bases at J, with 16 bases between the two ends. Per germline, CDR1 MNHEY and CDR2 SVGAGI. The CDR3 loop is CASSRYPQGHEQYF. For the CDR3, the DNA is TGTGCCAGCAGTAGATACCCTCAGGGCCACGAGCAGTACTTC.

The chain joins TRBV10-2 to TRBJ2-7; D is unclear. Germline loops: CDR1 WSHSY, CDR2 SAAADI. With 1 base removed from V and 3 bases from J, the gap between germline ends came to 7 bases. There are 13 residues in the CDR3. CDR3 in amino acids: CASSEFVSYEQYF. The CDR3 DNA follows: TGCGCCAGCAGTGAGTTTGTCAGCTACGAGCAGTACTTC.

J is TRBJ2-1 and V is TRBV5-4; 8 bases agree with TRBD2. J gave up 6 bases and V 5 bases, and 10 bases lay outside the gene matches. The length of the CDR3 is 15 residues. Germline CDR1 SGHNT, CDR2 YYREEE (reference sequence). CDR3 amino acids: CASSQMGLGPNEQFF. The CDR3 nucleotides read TGTGCCAGCAGTCAGATGGGACTAGGGCCCAATGAGCAGTTCTTC. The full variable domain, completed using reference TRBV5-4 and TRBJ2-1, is ETGVTQSPTHLIKTRGQQVTLRCSSQSGHNTVSWYQQALGQGPQFIFQYYREEENGRGNFPPRFSGLQFPNYSSELNVNALELDDSALYLCASSQMGLGPNEQFFGPGTRLTVL.

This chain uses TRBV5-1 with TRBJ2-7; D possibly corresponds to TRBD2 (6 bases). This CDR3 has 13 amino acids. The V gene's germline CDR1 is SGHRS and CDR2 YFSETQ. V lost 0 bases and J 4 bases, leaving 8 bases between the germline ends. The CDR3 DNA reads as TGCGCCAGCAGCTTGGGGGGACTGTACGAGCAGTACTTC. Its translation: CASSLGGLYEQYF.

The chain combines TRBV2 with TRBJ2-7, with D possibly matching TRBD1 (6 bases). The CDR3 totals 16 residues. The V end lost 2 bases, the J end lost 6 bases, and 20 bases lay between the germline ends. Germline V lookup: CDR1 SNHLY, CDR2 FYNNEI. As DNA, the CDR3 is TGTGCCAGCAGTGAAAACCCCGGGACAAGGAGCGGCGAGCAGTACTTC. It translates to CASSENPGTRSGEQYF.

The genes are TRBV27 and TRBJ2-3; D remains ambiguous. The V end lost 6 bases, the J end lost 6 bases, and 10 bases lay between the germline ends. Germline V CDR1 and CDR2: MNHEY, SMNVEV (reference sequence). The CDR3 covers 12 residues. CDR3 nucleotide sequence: TGTGCCAGCAGGTCCCTGGGGGATACGCAGTATTTT. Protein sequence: CASRSLGDTQYF.

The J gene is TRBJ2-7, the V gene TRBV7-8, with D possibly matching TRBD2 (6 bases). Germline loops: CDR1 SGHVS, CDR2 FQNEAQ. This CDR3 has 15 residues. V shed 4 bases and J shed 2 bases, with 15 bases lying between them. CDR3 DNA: TGTGCCAGCAGCTGGAGGGGCGTTTCGCCCTACGAGCAGTACTTC. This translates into CASSWRGVSPYEQYF.

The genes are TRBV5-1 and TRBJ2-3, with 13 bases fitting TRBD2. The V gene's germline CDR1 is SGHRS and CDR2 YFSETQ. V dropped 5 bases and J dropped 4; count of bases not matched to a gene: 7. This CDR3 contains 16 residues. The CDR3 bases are TGCGCCAGCAGGGCCATGGGACTAGCGGGATCAGATACGCAGTATTTT. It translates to CASRAMGLAGSDTQYF.

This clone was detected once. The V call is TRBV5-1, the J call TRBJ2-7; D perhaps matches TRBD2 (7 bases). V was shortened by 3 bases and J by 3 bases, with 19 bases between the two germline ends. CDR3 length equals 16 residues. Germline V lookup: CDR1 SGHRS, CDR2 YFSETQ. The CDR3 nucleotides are TGCGCCAGCAGCTCGGGGGGCGCGGGCTTCGGCTACGAGCAGTACTTC. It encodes CASSSGGAGFGYEQYF.

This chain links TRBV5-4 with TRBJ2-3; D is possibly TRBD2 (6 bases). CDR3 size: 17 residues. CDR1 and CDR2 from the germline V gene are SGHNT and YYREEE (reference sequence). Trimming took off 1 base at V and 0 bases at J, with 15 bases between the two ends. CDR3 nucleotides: TGTGCCAGCAGCTTGTTACCACCGGGACTTAGCACAGATACGCAGTATTTT. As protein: CASSLLPPGLSTDTQYF.

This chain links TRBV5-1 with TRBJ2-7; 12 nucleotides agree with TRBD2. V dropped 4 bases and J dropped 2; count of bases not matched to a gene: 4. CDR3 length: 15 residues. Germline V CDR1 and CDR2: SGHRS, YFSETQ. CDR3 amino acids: CASSPGLAGPYEQYF. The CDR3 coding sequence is TGCGCCAGCAGCCCAGGACTAGCGGGACCCTACGAGCAGTACTTC.

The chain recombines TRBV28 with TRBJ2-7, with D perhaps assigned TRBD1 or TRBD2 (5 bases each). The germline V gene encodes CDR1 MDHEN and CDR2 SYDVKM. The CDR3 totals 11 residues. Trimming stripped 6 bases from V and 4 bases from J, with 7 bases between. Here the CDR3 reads CASREGYEQYF. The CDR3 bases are TGTGCCAGCAGAGAGGGGTACGAGCAGTACTTC.

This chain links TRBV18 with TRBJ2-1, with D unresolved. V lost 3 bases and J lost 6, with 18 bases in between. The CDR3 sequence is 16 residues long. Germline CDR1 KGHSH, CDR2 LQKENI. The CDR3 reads CASSPPSRSLPNEQFF. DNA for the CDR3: TGTGCCAGCTCACCGCCGAGCAGGAGTCTCCCCAATGAGCAGTTCTTC.

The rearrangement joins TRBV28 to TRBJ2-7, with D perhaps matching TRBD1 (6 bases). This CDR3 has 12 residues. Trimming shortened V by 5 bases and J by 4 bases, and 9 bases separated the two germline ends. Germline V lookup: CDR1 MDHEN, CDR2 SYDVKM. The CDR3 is CASSPRGYEQYF. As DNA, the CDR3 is TGTGCCAGCAGTCCAAGGGGGTACGAGCAGTACTTC.

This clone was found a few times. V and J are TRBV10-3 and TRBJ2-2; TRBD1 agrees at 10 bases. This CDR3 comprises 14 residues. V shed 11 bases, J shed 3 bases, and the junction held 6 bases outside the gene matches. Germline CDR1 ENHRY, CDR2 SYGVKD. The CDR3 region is CAASTGGYTGELFF. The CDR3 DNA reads TGTGCCGCCTCGACAGGGGGCTACACCGGGGAGCTGTTTTTT.

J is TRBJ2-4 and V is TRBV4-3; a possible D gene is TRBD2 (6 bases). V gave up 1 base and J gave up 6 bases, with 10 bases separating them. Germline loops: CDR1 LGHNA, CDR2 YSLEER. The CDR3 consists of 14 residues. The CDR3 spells CASSQGREVNIQYF. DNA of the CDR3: TGCGCCAGCAGCCAAGGGAGGGAGGTAAACATTCAGTACTTC.